This T cell receptor beta chain derives from a study of T cell responses to AZD1222 COVID-19 vaccine. Trimming removed 5 bases at V and 4 bases at J, with 18 bases between. The CDR3 length is 16 residues. CDR1 and CDR2 from the germline V gene are LNHDA and SQIVND (reference sequence). The method was immunoSEQ multiplex PCR; TCRdb's version includes in-frame clones alone and lacks a portion of them. Among about 150,000 clones listed, about 92% were seen once. This clonotype originated in an adult in good health. The rearrangement uses TRBV19 and TRBJ1-3; the D is unclear. The specimen was peripheral blood, collected on day 0 of AZD1222 vaccination. This CDR3 is CASSPRGSAPGNTIYF. Written as DNA, the CDR3 is TGTGCCAGTAGTCCTCGCGGGAGTGCACCCGGAAACACCATATATTTT.